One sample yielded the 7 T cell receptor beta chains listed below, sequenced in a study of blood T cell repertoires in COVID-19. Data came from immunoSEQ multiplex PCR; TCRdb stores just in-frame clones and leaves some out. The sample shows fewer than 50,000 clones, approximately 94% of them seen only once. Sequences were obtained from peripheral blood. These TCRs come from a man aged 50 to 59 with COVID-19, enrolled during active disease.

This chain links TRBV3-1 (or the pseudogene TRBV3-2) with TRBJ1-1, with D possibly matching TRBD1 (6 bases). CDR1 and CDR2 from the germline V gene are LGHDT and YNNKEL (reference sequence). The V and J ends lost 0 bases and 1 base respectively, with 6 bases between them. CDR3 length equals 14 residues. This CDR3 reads CASSQEDRNTEAFF. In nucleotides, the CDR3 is TGTGCCAGCAGCCAAGAGGACAGGAACACTGAAGCTTTCTTT.

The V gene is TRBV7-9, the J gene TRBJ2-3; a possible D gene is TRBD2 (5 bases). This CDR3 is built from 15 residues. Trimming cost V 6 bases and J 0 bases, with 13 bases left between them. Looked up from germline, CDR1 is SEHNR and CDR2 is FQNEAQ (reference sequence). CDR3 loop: CASSPGLLSTDTQYF. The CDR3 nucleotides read TGTGCCAGCAGTCCCGGACTCCTCAGCACAGATACGCAGTATTTT.

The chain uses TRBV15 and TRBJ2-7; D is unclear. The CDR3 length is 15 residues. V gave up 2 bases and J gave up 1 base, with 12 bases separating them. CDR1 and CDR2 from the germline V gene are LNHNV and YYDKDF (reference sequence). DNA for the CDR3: TGTGCCACCAGCAGATCGCCCGGGTCATCCTACGAGCAGTACTTC. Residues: CATSRSPGSSYEQYF. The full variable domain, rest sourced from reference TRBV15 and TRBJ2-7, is DAMVIQNPRYQVTQFGKPVTLSCSQTLNHNVMYWYQQKSSQAPKLLFHYYDKDFNNEADTPDNFQSRRPNTSFCFLDIRSPGLGDTAMYLCATSRSPGSSYEQYFGPGTRLTVT.

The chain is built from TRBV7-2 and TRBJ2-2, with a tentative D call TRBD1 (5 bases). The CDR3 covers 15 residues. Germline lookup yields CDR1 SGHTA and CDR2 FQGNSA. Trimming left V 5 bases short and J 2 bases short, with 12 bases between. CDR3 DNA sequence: TGTGCCAGCAGCACAGGACGGGTAAACACCGGGGAGCTGTTTTTT. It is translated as CASSTGRVNTGELFF.

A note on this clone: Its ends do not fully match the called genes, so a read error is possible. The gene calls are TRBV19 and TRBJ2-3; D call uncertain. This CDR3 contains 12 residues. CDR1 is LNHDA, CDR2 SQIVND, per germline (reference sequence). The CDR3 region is CASSMRTDTQYF. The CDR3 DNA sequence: TGTGCCAGTAGTATGCGCACAGATACACAGTATTTT.

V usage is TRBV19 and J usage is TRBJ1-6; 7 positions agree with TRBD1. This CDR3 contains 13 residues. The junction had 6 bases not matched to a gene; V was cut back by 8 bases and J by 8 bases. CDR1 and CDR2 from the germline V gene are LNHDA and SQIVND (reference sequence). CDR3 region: CASSQGEYSPLHF. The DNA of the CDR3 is TGTGCCAGTTCTCAGGGGGAGTATTCACCCCTCCACTTT. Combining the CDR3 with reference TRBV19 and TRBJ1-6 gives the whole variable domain DGGITQSPKYLFRKEGQNVTLSCEQNLNHDAMYWYRQDPGQGLRLIYYSQIVNDFQKGDIAEGYSVSREKKESFPLTVTSAQKNPTAFYLCASSQGEYSPLHFGNGTRLTVT.

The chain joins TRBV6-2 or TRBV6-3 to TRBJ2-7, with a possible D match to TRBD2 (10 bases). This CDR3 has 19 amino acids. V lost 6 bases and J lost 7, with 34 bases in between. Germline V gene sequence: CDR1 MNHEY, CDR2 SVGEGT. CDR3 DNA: TGTGCCAGCAGCCTTATTCCGGGACAGGGCGCTAGCGGGAGACCGGAGCAGTACTTC. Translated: CASSLIPGQGASGRPEQYF.